A selection of T cell receptor beta chains follows, all from one sample in a study of CD8+ T cells in alopecia areata. Assay used: immunoSEQ multiplex PCR; TCRdb lists only in-frame clones, some missing. The repertoire holds some 11,000 clones, approximately 52% seen once, with over 12% in the top ten. Sequencing was carried out using skin. The source of these receptors is a human donor with alopecia areata. CDR3s include the opening cysteine and the closing phenylalanine or tryptophan. D genes are given only for firm matches. Expanded clones get a size class; other rows say once, few or many, or leave the size out.

V	size	D	J	CDR3	DNA
TRBV11-3	-	TRBD1	TRBJ2-1	CASSLGQGAENEQFF	TGTGCCAGCAGCTTAGGACAGGGGGCGGAGAATGAGCAGTTCTTC
TRBV28	-	-	TRBJ1-2	CASSGPRGAYGYTF	TGTGCCAGCAGTGGCCCCAGGGGCGCGTATGGCTACACCTTC
TRBV18	-	TRBD1	TRBJ1-1	CASSAGAQGATKAFF	TGTGCCAGCTCCGCAGGCGCTCAGGGGGCTACTAAAGCTTTCTTT
TRBV7-2	-	-	TRBJ1-5	CASSRQANQPQHF	TGTGCCAGCAGCCGACAGGCGAATCAGCCCCAGCATTTT
TRBV29-1	-	TRBD2	TRBJ2-1	CSVVYPPRGAGDKTSANEQFF	TGCAGCGTTGTGTACCCCCCCCGGGGGGCAGGGGATAAGACTAGCGCCAATGAGCAGTTCTTC
TRBV5-1	-	TRBD1	TRBJ2-7	CASSFTGDLYEQYF	TGCGCCAGCAGCTTTACAGGGGACCTCTACGAGCAGTACTTC
TRBV19	-	-	TRBJ2-1	CASSRSRGGGTSSYNEQFF	TGTGCCAGTAGTCGCTCCCGGGGAGGGGGCACCAGCTCCTACAATGAGCAGTTCTTC
TRBV5-1	-	-	TRBJ2-2	CASSEGGYTGELFF	TGCGCCAGCAGCGAGGGGGGATACACCGGGGAGCTGTTTTTT
TRBV4-3	few	TRBD2	TRBJ2-7	CASSQGWTSGGADEQYF	TGCGCCAGCAGCCAAGGGTGGACTAGCGGGGGGGCCGACGAGCAGTACTTC
TRBV4-3	-	-	TRBJ1-4	CASRPGALGEKLFF	TGCGCCAGCAGACCCGGGGCCCTGGGGGAAAAACTGTTTTTT
TRBV28	-	-	TRBJ1-4	CASSLEGGVREKLFF	TGTGCCAGCAGTTTAGAAGGGGGGGTTAGAGAAAAACTGTTTTTT
TRBV2	-	TRBD1	TRBJ2-3	CASSRGTGGRDTQYF	TGTGCCAGCAGTAGAGGGACAGGGGGCAGAGATACGCAGTATTTT
TRBV5-4	-	-	TRBJ1-5	CASSLEGGAGSNQPQHF	TGTGCCAGCAGCTTGGAAGGCGGGGCGGGAAGCAATCAGCCCCAGCATTTT
TRBV25-1	-	TRBD1	TRBJ1-2	CASSESVGQGAGGYTF	TGTGCCAGCAGTGAATCGGTCGGACAGGGGGCTGGTGGCTACACCTTC
TRBV28	-	TRBD1	TRBJ1-2	CATTPQGAPSYTF	TGTGCCACAACCCCCCAGGGGGCGCCTAGCTACACCTTC
TRBV6-4	-	-	TRBJ2-2	CASSALARINGELFF	TGTGCCAGCAGTGCCCTAGCGAGAATTAACGGGGAGCTGTTTTTT
TRBV7-8	-	-	TRBJ1-3	CASSTYTGTTIYF	TGTGCCAGCAGCACCTACACTGGAACCACCATATATTTT
TRBV5-4	-	-	TRBJ2-4	CASSLAGKNIQYF	TGTGCCAGCAGCTTGGCGGGGAAAAACATTCAGTACTTC
TRBV2	few	-	TRBJ1-1	CASSPTESEAFF	TGTGCCAGCAGTCCGACAGAGTCTGAAGCTTTCTTT
TRBV6-6	-	TRBD1	TRBJ2-5	CASSYPVGRGQETQYF	TGTGCCAGCAGTTACCCCGTGGGCAGGGGGCAAGAGACCCAGTACTTC
TRBV13	-	TRBD1	TRBJ2-7	CASSSAGQGGYEQYF	TGTGCCAGCAGCTCCGCGGGACAGGGAGGTTACGAGCAGTACTTC
TRBV5-4	few	-	TRBJ2-7	CASSLALASPYEQYF	TGTGCCAGCAGCTTGGCCCTGGCTAGCCCCTACGAGCAGTACTTC
TRBV6-5	-	-	TRBJ2-1	CASSQQTGYNEQFF	TGTGCCAGCAGTCAACAGACAGGCTACAATGAGCAGTTCTTC
TRBV5-1	-	-	TRBJ2-1	CASSSRQDGNNEQFF	TGCGCCAGCAGCTCCAGACAGGATGGAAACAATGAGCAGTTCTTC
TRBV5-6	-	TRBD2	TRBJ2-1	CASSFGRGSYNEQFF	TGTGCCAGCAGCTTTGGGAGGGGCTCCTACAATGAGCAGTTCTTC
TRBV10-2	-	-	TRBJ2-7	CATNPTSGTYEQYF	TGCGCCACCAACCCGACTAGTGGGACCTACGAGCAGTACTTC
TRBV7-9	-	TRBD2	TRBJ2-1	CASSLLGLGPYNEQFF	TGTGCCAGCAGCTTATTGGGACTAGGACCCTACAATGAGCAGTTCTTC
TRBV7-2	few	-	TRBJ1-5	CASSSDSNQPQHF	TGTGCCAGCAGCTCTGATAGCAATCAGCCCCAGCATTTT
TRBV29-1	-	TRBD1	TRBJ2-7	CSVWTGYEQYF	TGCAGCGTTTGGACAGGCTACGAGCAGTACTTC
TRBV7-5	few	-	TRBJ1-5	CARSLVQGSPLGLNQPQHF	TGTGCCAGAAGCTTAGTCCAGGGGTCCCCCCTCGGCCTCAATCAGCCCCAGCATTTT
TRBV9	few	TRBD1	TRBJ1-1	CASSGRDRGNTEAFF	TGTGCCAGCAGCGGCCGGGACAGGGGGAACACTGAAGCTTTCTTT
TRBV6-6	-	-	TRBJ2-5	CASSRNQGGEETQYF	TGTGCCAGCAGTCGGAACCAGGGGGGCGAGGAGACCCAGTACTTC
TRBV28	-	TRBD1	TRBJ1-1	CASSSSTGWYTEAFF	TGTGCCAGCAGTTCATCGACAGGGTGGTACACTGAAGCTTTCTTT
TRBV28	few	-	TRBJ1-1	CASSLIANLEAFF	TGTGCCAGCAGTTTGATAGCCAACCTTGAAGCTTTCTTT
TRBV4-3	-	TRBD2	TRBJ2-7	CASSQGLSLAVYEQYF	TGCGCCAGCAGCCAAGGACTATCGCTAGCGGTTTACGAGCAGTACTTC
TRBV30	few	-	TRBJ2-7	CAWMEDSYEQYF	TGTGCCTGGATGGAGGACTCCTACGAGCAGTACTTC
TRBV11-2	-	TRBD1	TRBJ2-3	CASSLVGQGADTQYF	TGTGCCAGCAGCTTAGTGGGACAGGGTGCAGATACGCAGTATTTT
TRBV5-1	-	-	TRBJ1-6	CASSGGSYSYNSPLHF	TGCGCCAGCAGCGGAGGGTCCTACTCCTATAATTCACCCCTCCACTTT
TRBV7-8	few	-	TRBJ2-1	CASSSQPASDNEQFF	TGTGCCAGCAGCTCACAGCCAGCTAGCGACAATGAGCAGTTCTTC
TRBV11-2	-	TRBD1	TRBJ2-5	CASRTPGQQETQYF	TGTGCCAGCAGAACTCCGGGACAGCAAGAGACCCAGTACTTC
TRBV29-1	-	-	TRBJ1-1	CSVLGQNTEAFF	TGCAGCGTCTTGGGACAGAACACTGAAGCTTTCTTT
TRBV2	-	-	TRBJ1-2	CACAGINNYGYTF	TGTGCCTGTGCGGGGATTAATAACTATGGCTACACCTTC
TRBV27	-	TRBD2	TRBJ2-1	CASSLRLGASGPYNEQFF	TGTGCCAGCAGTTTAAGGCTTGGGGCTAGCGGGCCTTACAATGAGCAGTTCTTC
TRBV29-1	-	-	TRBJ1-2	CSVEEGRWGNYGYTF	TGCAGCGTTGAAGAAGGACGGTGGGGTAACTATGGCTACACCTTC
TRBV18	-	TRBD1	TRBJ2-6	CASSSRTGGISGANVLTF	TGTGCCAGCTCATCGAGGACAGGGGGCATATCTGGGGCCAACGTCCTGACTTTC
TRBV7-3	-	-	TRBJ1-6	CASSIRETSPLHF	TGTGCCAGCAGCATTCGGGAAACTTCACCCCTCCACTTT
TRBV19	few	TRBD2	TRBJ2-2	CASRTSGRAGELFF	TGTGCCAGTAGAACTAGCGGGAGGGCCGGGGAGCTGTTTTTT
TRBV19	-	-	TRBJ2-3	CASSELGGAQYF	TGTGCCAGTAGTGAATTGGGGGGTGCGCAGTATTTT